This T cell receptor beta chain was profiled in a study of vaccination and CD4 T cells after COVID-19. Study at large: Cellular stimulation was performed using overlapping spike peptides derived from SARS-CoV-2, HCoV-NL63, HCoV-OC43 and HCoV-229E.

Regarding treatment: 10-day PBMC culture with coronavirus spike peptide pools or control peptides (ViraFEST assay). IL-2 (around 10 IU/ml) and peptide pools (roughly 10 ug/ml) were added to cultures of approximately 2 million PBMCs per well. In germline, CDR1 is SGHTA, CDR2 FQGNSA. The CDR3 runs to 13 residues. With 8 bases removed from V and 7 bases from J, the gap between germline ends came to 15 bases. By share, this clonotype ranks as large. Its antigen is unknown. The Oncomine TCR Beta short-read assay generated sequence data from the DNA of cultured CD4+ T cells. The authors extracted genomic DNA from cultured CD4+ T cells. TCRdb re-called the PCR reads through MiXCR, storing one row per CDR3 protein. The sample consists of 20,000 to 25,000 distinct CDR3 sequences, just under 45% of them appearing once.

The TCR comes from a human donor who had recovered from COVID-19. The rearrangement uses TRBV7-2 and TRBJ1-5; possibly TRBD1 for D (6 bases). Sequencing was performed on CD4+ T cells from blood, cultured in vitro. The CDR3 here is CASGVRGQQPQHF. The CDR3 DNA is TGTGCCAGCGGCGTGAGGGGACAACAGCCCCAGCATTTT.